The 22 T cell receptor beta chains below all came from one sample that was sequenced in a study of T cell responses to AZD1222 COVID-19 vaccine. Assay used: immunoSEQ multiplex PCR; TCRdb lists only in-frame clones, some missing. The data hold 85,000 to 110,000 clones, with 90% to 95% observed a single time. Sequenced here: peripheral blood, sampled on day 0 of AZD1222 vaccination. The source of these receptors is an adult in good health.

The chain links TRBV5-1 to TRBJ2-7; a weak D match, TRBD2 (7 bases). Trimming cost V 0 bases and J 3 bases, with 10 bases left between them. This CDR3 spans 14 amino acids. CDR1 and CDR2 (germline): SGHRS, YFSETQ. The CDR3 spells CASSLEGGDYEQYF. The DNA of the CDR3 is TGCGCCAGCAGCTTGGAAGGGGGGGACTACGAGCAGTACTTC.

The CDR3 loop reads CATSDFWETDTQYF. In DNA form, the CDR3 reads TGTGCCACCAGTGATTTCTGGGAGACAGATACGCAGTATTTT. The V call is TRBV24-1, the J call TRBJ2-3; D is perhaps TRBD2 (5 bases). Germline CDR1 KGHDR, CDR2 SFDVKD. The CDR3 covers 14 residues. Trimming took off 1 base at V and 3 bases at J, with 7 bases between the two ends.

The chain is built from TRBV2 and TRBJ2-7; D gene uncertain. Germline assignment: CDR1 SNHLY and CDR2 FYNNEI. The V and J ends lost 3 bases and 3 bases respectively, with 6 bases between them. The CDR3 sequence is 12 residues long. CDR3 region: CASSDENYEQYF. Written as DNA, the CDR3 is TGTGCCAGCAGTGACGAAAACTACGAGCAGTACTTC.

V and J are TRBV10-3 and TRBJ2-3; TRBD2 matches 11 bases. The CDR3 has 17 amino acids. The trim removed 2 bases at V and 0 bases at J, leaving 4 bases unmatched. In germline, CDR1 is ENHRY, CDR2 SYGVKD. CDR3 in DNA: TGTGCCATCAGTGAGACTAGCGGGAGCTTAAGCACAGATACGCAGTATTTT. It translates to CAISETSGSLSTDTQYF.

In DNA form, the CDR3 reads TGTGCCATCAGTGTGGGACGGGAAGCAGATACGCAGTATTTT. Its protein product is CAISVGREADTQYF. The chain joins TRBV10-3 to TRBJ2-3; tentatively, D is TRBD1 or TRBD2 (5 bases each). The germline V gene encodes CDR1 ENHRY and CDR2 SYGVKD. With 4 bases removed from V and 4 bases from J, the gap between germline ends came to 12 bases. The CDR3 runs 14 residues.

V gene TRBV11-2 combines with J gene TRBJ2-2; D call uncertain. The germline CDR1 and CDR2 sequences are SGHAT and FQNNGV. The CDR3 has 14 residues. Trimming removed 5 bases from V and 4 bases from J, with 11 bases in between. CDR3 nucleotide sequence: TGTGCCAGCAGCCCCCTAGTGGTCACCGGGGAGCTGTTTTTT. It yields the protein CASSPLVVTGELFF.

A single count supports this clone. The chain has TRBV7-2 and TRBJ1-1; maybe TRBD1 (5 bases). This CDR3 region has 12 residues. CDR1 is SGHTA, CDR2 FQGNSA, per germline. The ends were cut back, 5 bases at V and 10 bases at J, with 14 bases in the middle. CDR3 loop: CASSPVRRGAFF. The CDR3 bases are TGTGCCAGCAGCCCAGTGCGGAGGGGAGCTTTCTTT.

This rearrangement joins TRBV5-4 to TRBJ2-7, with TRBD2 identical over 10 bases. Looked up from germline, CDR1 is SGHNT and CDR2 is YYREEE (reference sequence). The CDR3 loop spans 15 amino acids. The V gene end was trimmed by 5 bases and the J gene end by 5 bases; junction bases not matched to a gene: 10. Written as DNA, the CDR3 is TGTGCCAGCAGTTCTTCAGGAGCGGGAGGGGACGAGCAGTACTTC. Translated, it gives CASSSSGAGGDEQYF. The complete variable domain, with remaining parts taken from reference TRBV5-4 and TRBJ2-7, reads ETGVTQSPTHLIKTRGQQVTLRCSSQSGHNTVSWYQQALGQGPQFIFQYYREEENGRGNFPPRFSGLQFPNYSSELNVNALELDDSALYLCASSSSGAGGDEQYFGPGTRLTVT.

The genes are TRBV5-1 and TRBJ2-1; 8 bases are a match to TRBD2. Germline values: CDR1 SGHRS, CDR2 YFSETQ. The V and J ends lost 1 base and 2 bases, in that order; junction bases with no gene match: 2. The CDR3 consists of 15 residues. The DNA of the CDR3 is TGCGCCAGCAGCTTGCTAGCGGGCCCCTACAATGAGCAGTTCTTC. This gives the protein CASSLLAGPYNEQFF.

The chain recombines TRBV27 with TRBJ1-2; D unresolved. Trimming removed 9 bases from V and 1 base from J, with 15 bases in between. The CDR3 consists of 14 residues. CDR1 and CDR2 from the germline V gene are MNHEY and SMNVEV (reference sequence). Here the CDR3 reads CASGPLRVNYGYTF. The CDR3 DNA follows: TGTGCCAGTGGACCACTGAGGGTTAACTATGGCTACACCTTC.

The chain is built from TRBV18 and TRBJ2-1; D not resolved. Germline V gives CDR1 KGHSH, CDR2 LQKENI. CDR3 size: 14 residues. V shed 6 bases and J shed 0 bases, with 9 bases lying between them. The CDR3 nucleotides are TGTGCCAGCTCCGACACCTACTCCTACAATGAGCAGTTCTTC. Its protein product is CASSDTYSYNEQFF.

This rearrangement joins TRBV4-3 to TRBJ2-7; no reliable D call. The CDR3 extends over 13 amino acids. Between the trimmed V and J ends, which lost 4 bases and 5 bases, there was a span of 12 bases. Germline V gives CDR1 LGHNA, CDR2 YSLEER. CDR3 sequence: CASSRHVTNEQYF. CDR3 sequence (DNA): TGCGCCAGCAGCCGTCATGTAACAAACGAGCAGTACTTC.

DNA for the CDR3: TGTGCCAGCAGCCAAGACGGTGGGGGAGAGACCCAGTACTTC. It is translated as CASSQDGGGETQYF. The chain combines TRBV3-1 (or the pseudogene TRBV3-2) with TRBJ2-5; possibly TRBD1 or TRBD2 for D (5 bases each). V shed 0 bases and J shed 4 bases, with 9 bases lying between them. This CDR3 is built from 14 residues. From germline, CDR1 is LGHDT and CDR2 YNNKEL (reference sequence).

The chain is built from TRBV5-8 and TRBJ2-7; 9 bases fit TRBD1. This CDR3 has 15 amino acids. CDR1 SGHTS and CDR2 YDEGEE come from the germline V gene. Germline trimming cut 7 bases from V and 5 bases from J; bases unmatched to any gene: 13. CDR3 region: CASPSWDRAVHEQYF. The CDR3 DNA sequence: TGTGCCAGCCCGTCATGGGACAGGGCAGTCCACGAGCAGTACTTC.

The V gene is TRBV27, the J gene TRBJ2-5; D call uncertain. Trimming stripped 1 base from V and 5 bases from J, with 5 bases between. The CDR3 covers 12 residues. CDR1 and CDR2 (germline): MNHEY, SMNVEV (reference sequence). The CDR3 sequence is CASSLLAETQYF. The DNA for the CDR3 is TGTGCCAGCAGTTTATTGGCGGAGACCCAGTACTTC.

This sequence joins TRBV19 and TRBJ2-7, with 8 positions matching TRBD1. Trimming took 6 bases from V and 1 from J; bases not matched to a gene: 8. Germline CDR1 reads LNHDA; CDR2 reads SQIVND (reference sequence). The CDR3 spans 15 residues. CDR3 sequence reads: CASRQGGAGSYEQYF. In DNA form, the CDR3 reads TGTGCCAGTAGACAGGGGGGCGCGGGGTCCTACGAGCAGTACTTC. The whole variable domain, filled in from reference TRBV19 and TRBJ2-7, reads DGGITQSPKYLFRKEGQNVTLSCEQNLNHDAMYWYRQDPGQGLRLIYYSQIVNDFQKGDIAEGYSVSREKKESFPLTVTSAQKNPTAFYLCASRQGGAGSYEQYFGPGTRLTVT.

The chain combines TRBV19 with TRBJ2-5; D gene ambiguous. V lost 6 bases and J lost 4, with 12 bases in between. Per the germline V gene, CDR1 is LNHDA and CDR2 is SQIVND (reference sequence). The CDR3 covers 13 residues. CDR3 region: CASRKGLGETQYF. For the CDR3, the DNA is TGTGCCAGTAGGAAGGGATTGGGAGAGACCCAGTACTTC.

The gene calls are TRBV11-2 and TRBJ1-2; 7 bases match TRBD1. This CDR3 is built from 15 residues. Per the germline V gene, CDR1 is SGHAT and CDR2 is FQNNGV. V lost 5 bases to trimming and J lost 2 bases; unmatched junction nucleotides: 8. Here the CDR3 reads CASSPSPTGNYGYTF. CDR3 DNA: TGTGCCAGCAGCCCTAGCCCGACAGGGAACTATGGCTACACCTTC.

This chain links TRBV6-5 with TRBJ2-7, with a weak D call TRBD1 (6 bases). Per the germline V gene, CDR1 is MNHEY and CDR2 is SVGAGI. CDR3 size: 14 residues. The V gene lost 8 bases and the J gene lost 1 base, with 15 bases spanning the gap. The CDR3 protein is CASLQGYRSYEQYF. The CDR3 bases are TGTGCCAGCCTACAGGGTTACCGGTCCTACGAGCAGTACTTC.

The gene calls are TRBV19 and TRBJ2-3; 13 bases map to TRBD2. Germline CDR1 LNHDA, CDR2 SQIVND (reference sequence). The CDR3 is 15 residues long. Trimming at V came to 5 bases and at J to 7 bases, leaving 6 bases not matched to a gene. The CDR3 loop reads CASSETSGRPNTQYF. Here the CDR3 DNA reads TGTGCCAGTAGTGAGACTAGCGGGAGGCCAAATACGCAGTATTTT.

V gene TRBV10-1 combines with J gene TRBJ1-1; D is possibly TRBD1 (5 bases). Trimming cost V 7 bases and J 4 bases, with 16 bases left between them. This CDR3 has 14 residues. The V gene's germline CDR1 is WNHNN and CDR2 SYGVQD (reference sequence). CDR3 loop: CASNSSQGCTEAFF. CDR3 in DNA: TGCGCCAGCAATTCCTCTCAGGGATGCACTGAAGCTTTCTTT.

The chain uses TRBV7-8 and TRBJ2-7; no definite D call. The CDR3 is 11 amino acids. Trimming removed 5 bases from V and 7 bases from J, with 9 bases in between. Per germline, CDR1 SGHVS and CDR2 FQNEAQ. The CDR3 spells CASSIAWEQYF. CDR3 nucleotide sequence: TGTGCCAGCAGCATCGCGTGGGAGCAGTACTTC.